One and the same sample provided the 27 T cell receptor beta chains below, sequenced in a study of cytomegalovirus exposure and HLA in healthy donors (dated by TCRdb to the late 2010s). The library came from the immunoSEQ multiplex PCR assay. The clones in this table, taken by TCRdb from immuneACCESS, are in-frame only. Not every clone is retained; where verified, under half of the shortfall comes from an unresolved V gene, and the cause of the rest is unknown. The sample table holds roughly 230,000 clones, of which less than 95% were seen once. Approximately 3.1% of the sample rests with the top ten. Sequenced material: PBMCs. The receptors were sampled from a woman aged 25-40 years in good health and CMV-seronegative.

The chain has TRBV5-8 and TRBJ2-5, with 9 nucleotides matching TRBD2. In germline, CDR1 is SGHTS, CDR2 YDEGEE. CDR3 size: 16 residues. Trimming cost V 1 base and J 1 base; bases outside gene matches: 5. The CDR3 bases are TGTGCCAGCAGCTTGCGGGCGGGAGGGCCCCAAGAGACCCAGTACTTC. As protein: CASSLRAGGPQETQYF.

The chain couples TRBV27 to TRBJ2-5, with 7 bases matching TRBD1. The J call may be mistaken, given a closer DNA end match to TRBJ2-7. Germline V lookup: CDR1 MNHEY, CDR2 SMNVEV (reference sequence). The CDR3 totals 13 residues. This chain's CDR3 is CASSDGQAYEQYF. The CDR3 DNA is TGTGCCAGCAGCGACGGACAGGCCTACGAGCAGTACTTC.

This chain joins TRBV15 and TRBJ1-1; D call uncertain. Between the trimmed V and J ends, which lost 3 bases and 0 bases, there was a span of 8 bases. The CDR3 length is 14 residues. Germline V lookup: CDR1 LNHNV, CDR2 YYDKDF (reference sequence). CDR3 DNA: TGTGCCACCAGCAGTGCCAGTATGAACACTGAAGCTTTCTTT. It yields the protein CATSSASMNTEAFF.

The CDR3 nucleotides are TGTGCCAGTAGTATAGGAGGACCCGGGTATGAAAAACTGTTTTTT. Protein product: CASSIGGPGYEKLFF. This chain uses TRBV19 with TRBJ1-4; D is undetermined. Germline CDR1 LNHDA, CDR2 SQIVND (reference sequence). V shed 1 base and J shed 6 bases, with 12 bases lying between them. The CDR3 totals 15 residues.

V gene TRBV6-1 combines with J gene TRBJ1-1; 9 bases fit TRBD1. V shed 4 bases, J shed 3 bases, and the junction held 3 bases outside the gene matches. Germline V gene sequence: CDR1 MNHNS, CDR2 SASEGT. The CDR3 contains 14 residues. The CDR3 sequence: CASSGGTGHTEAFF. DNA of the CDR3: TGTGCCAGCAGTGGAGGGACAGGGCACACTGAAGCTTTCTTT.

The genes are TRBV6-7 and TRBJ2-2, with D perhaps being TRBD1 or TRBD2 (5 bases each). TRBV6-7 counts as an open reading frame of uncertain function. The CDR3 is made up of 14 amino acids. Trimming shortened V by 5 bases and J by 6 bases, and 13 bases separated the two germline ends. The CDR3 here is CASSLGDHAGELFF. The CDR3 DNA follows: TGTGCCAGCAGTCTAGGGGACCACGCCGGGGAGCTGTTTTTT.

The gene calls are TRBV14 and TRBJ2-2; 9 nucleotides match TRBD2. The V and J ends lost 4 bases and 1 base, in that order; junction bases with no gene match: 1. Germline V gene data show CDR1 as SGHDN and CDR2 as FVKESK. CDR3 size: 15 residues. The CDR3 here is CASSPTSGNTGELFF. The DNA for the CDR3 is TGTGCCAGCAGCCCGACTAGCGGGAACACCGGGGAGCTGTTTTTT.

This rearrangement joins TRBV7-2 to TRBJ2-7, with 7 bases matching TRBD2. Germline trimming cut 4 bases from V and 2 bases from J; bases unmatched to any gene: 5. The germline CDR1 and CDR2 sequences are SGHTA and FQGNSA. The CDR3 runs to 14 residues. CDR3 coding DNA: TGTGCCAGCAGCTCGAGCGGGGATGCCTACGAGCAGTACTTC. Amino acid sequence: CASSSSGDAYEQYF.

This chain connects TRBV29-1 to TRBJ1-3, with D unresolved. The CDR3 sequence is 13 residues long. The V end lost 7 bases, the J end lost 2 bases, and 12 bases lay between the germline ends. In germline, CDR1 is SQVTM, CDR2 ANQGSEA. The CDR3 protein is CSAWSATGNTIYF. The CDR3 DNA follows: TGCAGCGCTTGGTCCGCAACTGGAAACACCATATATTTT.

The V and J genes are TRBV4-1 and TRBJ2-7; 8 bases are a match to TRBD2. J gave up 0 bases and V 1 base, and 14 bases lay outside the gene matches. The length of the CDR3 is 19 residues. Germline assignment: CDR1 MGHRA and CDR2 YSYEKL. For the CDR3, the DNA is TGCGCCAGCAGCCAAGTTTTTCTCCAAACCGGGACTAGCTCCTACGAGCAGTACTTC. Translating it yields CASSQVFLQTGTSSYEQYF.

Worth noting for this clone: Different DNA sequences within this sample yield the same CDR3. J is TRBJ1-2 and V is TRBV19; D unresolved. CDR1 is LNHDA, CDR2 SQIVND, per germline (reference sequence). The V end lost 2 bases, the J end lost 2 bases, and 3 bases lay between the germline ends. This CDR3 contains 12 residues. DNA of the CDR3: TGTGCCAGTAGTATAACGAACTATGGCTACACCTTC. Translation: CASSITNYGYTF. Using reference TRBV19 and TRBJ1-2 for the parts outside the CDR3, the full variable domain is DGGITQSPKYLFRKEGQNVTLSCEQNLNHDAMYWYRQDPGQGLRLIYYSQIVNDFQKGDIAEGYSVSREKKESFPLTVTSAQKNPTAFYLCASSITNYGYTFGSGTRLTVV.

V usage is TRBV25-1 and J usage is TRBJ2-2; no firm D call. The CDR3 has 16 residues. Trimming stripped 3 bases from V and 1 base from J, with 12 bases between. The germline V gene has CDR1 MGHDK and CDR2 SYGVNS. The CDR3 region is CASSDGSKRNTGELFF. As DNA, the CDR3 is TGTGCCAGCAGTGACGGGTCAAAAAGGAACACCGGGGAGCTGTTTTTT.

This chain links TRBV27 with TRBJ2-7; 8 bases map to TRBD1. Germline lookup yields CDR1 MNHEY and CDR2 SMNVEV (reference sequence). After removal of 6 bases from V and 3 bases from J, the junction contained 7 bases not matched to a gene. The CDR3 length is 14 residues. CDR3 nucleotide sequence: TGTGCCAGCAGCCCCGGGACAGGAGACTACGAGCAGTACTTC. It is translated as CASSPGTGDYEQYF.

The chain is built from TRBV15 and TRBJ2-5, with 11 positions matching TRBD2. The CDR3 runs to 20 residues. Trimming removed 0 bases from V and 5 bases from J; junction bases left unmatched: 17. CDR1 and CDR2 (germline): LNHNV, YYDKDF (reference sequence). The DNA for the CDR3 is TGTGCCACCAGCAGAGAGCCACTAGCGGGAGCCGTTTCTCTCCACGAGACCCAGTACTTC. Protein product: CATSREPLAGAVSLHETQYF.

The chain joins TRBV29-1 to TRBJ2-2; TRBD2 is a possible D gene (5 bases). Germline CDR1 and CDR2: SQVTM and ANQGSEA. V was clipped by 5 bases and J by 6 bases, with 13 bases between them. The CDR3 length is 13 residues. The CDR3 protein is CSVPSNEAGELFF. Written as DNA, the CDR3 is TGCAGCGTTCCTAGCAATGAGGCCGGGGAGCTGTTTTTT.

The J gene is TRBJ2-1, the V gene TRBV29-1; D possibly uses TRBD1 or TRBD2 (5 bases each). V was trimmed by 2 bases and J by 6 bases, leaving 14 bases between them. Germline CDR1 reads SQVTM; CDR2 reads ANQGSEA. The length of the CDR3 is 14 residues. CDR3 in DNA: TGCAGCGTTGAATCGGGGCTTCGCAGCAATGAGCAGTTCTTC. Translating gives CSVESGLRSNEQFF.

This clone was found a few times. The chain is built from TRBV27 and TRBJ2-7; 8 bases match TRBD1. V lost 6 bases, J lost 4 bases, and 8 bases stayed unmatched. Germline values: CDR1 MNHEY, CDR2 SMNVEV (reference sequence). The CDR3 runs 14 residues. The CDR3 DNA is TGTGCCAGCAGCCCGGGACAGGCCCAATACGAGCAGTACTTC. Translating it yields CASSPGQAQYEQYF.

The rearrangement links TRBV4-3 to TRBJ2-3, with TRBD1 matching 9 bases. Per the germline V gene, CDR1 is LGHNA and CDR2 is YSLEER. Germline trimming cut 2 bases from V and 2 bases from J; bases unmatched to any gene: 5. This CDR3 spans 16 amino acids. The CDR3, as DNA: TGCGCCAGCAGCCAAACGACAGGGGGGATCACAGATACGCAGTATTTT. Translating it yields CASSQTTGGITDTQYF.

This clone came up once. This sequence joins TRBV27 and TRBJ2-5; D possibly matches TRBD1 or TRBD2 (5 bases each). The J call could be wrong; TRBJ2-7 is a better fit for the DNA end. The CDR3 has 15 residues. From germline, CDR1 is MNHEY and CDR2 SMNVEV (reference sequence). CDR3 bases: TGTGCCAGCAGTTTATACCGAGGGGTGGCCTACGAGCAGTACTTC. This encodes CASSLYRGVAYEQYF.

The J gene is TRBJ2-7, the V gene TRBV27, with 9 bases matching TRBD2. CDR1 is MNHEY and CDR2 is SMNVEV in the germline V gene (reference sequence). The V and J ends lost 5 bases and 2 bases, in that order; junction bases with no gene match: 7. The CDR3 consists of 15 residues. CDR3 DNA sequence: TGTGCCAGCAGTCAAATAGCGGGAGCAGCCTACGAGCAGTACTTC. Translated: CASSQIAGAAYEQYF.

The V and J genes are TRBV5-1 and TRBJ2-6; maybe TRBD2 (5 bases). Trimming pared 4 bases from V and 1 base from J, leaving 6 bases between. The germline V gene has CDR1 SGHRS and CDR2 YFSETQ. The CDR3 has 14 amino acids. CDR3 sequence (DNA): TGCGCCAGCAGCGGGGAGTCTGGGGCCAACGTCCTGACTTTC. Protein sequence: CASSGESGANVLTF. Variable domain in full (rest from reference TRBV5-1 and TRBJ2-6): KAGVTQTPRYLIKTRGQQVTLSCSPISGHRSVSWYQQTPGQGLQFLFEYFSETQRNKGNFPGRFSGRQFSNSRSEMNVSTLELGDSALYLCASSGESGANVLTFGAGSRLTVL.

The chain joins TRBV30 to TRBJ2-1; the D gene could be TRBD1 or TRBD2 (6 bases each). The CDR3 loop spans 17 amino acids. Germline V CDR1 and CDR2: GTSNPN, SVGIG (reference sequence). The V end lost 0 bases, the J end lost 4 bases, and 19 bases lay between the germline ends. For the CDR3, the DNA is TGTGCCTGGAGTGTAGGGGGACCGGGACTGACATACAATGAGCAGTTCTTC. Its translation: CAWSVGGPGLTYNEQFF.

The rearrangement joins TRBV11-2 to TRBJ1-3; D ambiguous. V lost 3 bases and J lost 0, with 12 bases in between. Looked up from germline, CDR1 is SGHAT and CDR2 is FQNNGV. The CDR3 sequence is 16 residues long. CDR3 coding DNA: TGTGCCAGCAGCTTGGGCAGGCCAAGCTCTGGAAACACCATATATTTT. This codes for CASSLGRPSSGNTIYF.

CDR3 residues: CASSYLAYNEQFF. The DNA for the CDR3 is TGTGCCAGCAGTTACCTAGCCTACAATGAGCAGTTCTTC. This chain connects TRBV6-6 to TRBJ2-1; D not resolved. Germline assignment: CDR1 MNHNY and CDR2 SVGAGI (reference sequence). The CDR3 is made up of 13 amino acids. Deletions cut 2 bases from V and 2 bases from J, with 4 bases between.

V gene TRBV7-2 combines with J gene TRBJ2-5, with TRBD1 as a possible D gene (5 bases). The germline V gene encodes CDR1 SGHTA and CDR2 FQGNSA. CDR3 length equals 14 residues. V was cut by 2 bases and J by 3 bases, with 10 bases left in between. CDR3 nucleotides: TGTGCCAGCAGCTTAAGGTCAGGGAAAGAGACCCAGTACTTC. Its protein is CASSLRSGKETQYF.

This clone was detected once. J is TRBJ2-1 and V is TRBV29-1; unclear D gene. The CDR3 loop spans 12 amino acids. Germline CDR1 reads SQVTM; CDR2 reads ANQGSEA. Trimming removed 4 bases from V and 4 bases from J, with 8 bases in between. The CDR3 region is CSVATWYNEQFF. The CDR3 nucleotides read TGCAGCGTTGCCACTTGGTACAATGAGCAGTTCTTC.

This clone was recorded once. Distinct nucleotide sequences in the sample also encode this CDR3. This chain connects TRBV4-3 to TRBJ2-7, with TRBD1 identical over 7 bases. Germline CDR1 is LGHNA and CDR2 is YSLEER. The CDR3 has 16 residues. Trimming cost V 0 bases and J 1 base; bases outside gene matches: 6. The CDR3 bases are TGCGCCAGCAGCCAAGACCGGGACAGCGCTTCCTACGAGCAGTACTTC. Translating it yields CASSQDRDSASYEQYF.